Sequencing of this T cell receptor beta chain was carried out in a study of siplizumab effects on memory and regulatory T cells. Study-level results: Treg-derived clones made up an average of roughly 70% of mappable alloreactive CD4+ clones with siplizumab and 26.9% in controls. A major contribution to the alloresponse seemed to be made by naive T cells, which seemed more diverse than memory cells.

Per sample, the assay covered around 10^5 TCR templates. Sequencing was performed with immunoSEQ multiplex PCR; in TCRdb, only in-frame clones are kept and a portion is missing. The sample yields 100,000 or so clones, just under 95% seen once. As to this clone: What it binds is not known. Additional DNA sequences in this sample encode the identical CDR3.

This CDR3 is built from 13 residues. Germline V gene data show CDR1 as SGDLS and CDR2 as YYNGEE. The junction had 4 bases not matched to a gene; V was cut back by 8 bases and J by 4 bases. This receptor was taken from a human donor in good health. Sequencing was done on a sample of non-Treg CD4+ T cells sorted from blood. V and J are TRBV9 and TRBJ1-3; 9 positions match TRBD1. CDR3 sequence (DNA): TGTGCCAGTTCCGGGACAGGGGGAAACACCATATATTTT. This sequence encodes CASSGTGGNTIYF.